The rows below give T cell receptor beta chains drawn from one sample of a study of shared clonotypes between healthy human individuals. The assay was immunoSEQ multiplex PCR, and TCRdb's table has in-frame clones only and misses some. The table includes about 2 million clones, about 95% detected once. The sample consisted of naive CD8+ T cells sorted from blood. The receptors here all came from a man aged 18-30 years in good health. CDR3s include the opening cysteine and the closing phenylalanine or tryptophan. Each record gives: D gene, clone size, V gene, J gene, CDR3 DNA, CDR3 protein. D genes are given only for firm matches. Expanded clones are given a class, and other clones once, few, many or no size at all.

.,.,TRBV30,TRBJ1-2,TGTGCCTGGACCGAACTAGGGTTTAACTATGGCTACACCTTC,CAWTELGFNYGYTF
.,.,TRBV7-8,TRBJ2-7,TGTGCCAGCAGCCAGGGACCGTCCTACGAGCAGTACTTC,CASSQGPSYEQYF
.,.,TRBV6-1,TRBJ2-2,TGTGCCAGCAGTGAAGTTGGGGTCACCGGGGAGCTGTTTTTT,CASSEVGVTGELFF
.,.,TRBV4-1,TRBJ2-7,TGCGCCAGCAGCCGAGATTCACCCCTATCGGTCAGGGAGGACAACGAGCAGTACTTC,CASSRDSPLSVREDNEQYF
TRBD2,.,TRBV27,TRBJ2-3,TGTGCCAGCAGTTTACTCGGGGGGGCCTTTGATACGCAGTATTTT,CASSLLGGAFDTQYF
TRBD2,.,TRBV5-1,TRBJ2-3,TGCGCCAGCAGCTTGGTACCGGGACTAGCGGGAGCTCGAGATACGCAGTATTTT,CASSLVPGLAGARDTQYF
.,.,TRBV6-1,TRBJ2-1,TGTGCCAGCAGCACTAGGTTCTACAATGAGCAGTTCTTC,CASSTRFYNEQFF
TRBD2,.,TRBV27,TRBJ2-7,TGTGCCAGCAGTTGGAGACTAGCGGACGAGCAGTACTTC,CASSWRLADEQYF
TRBD2,.,TRBV27,TRBJ2-4,TGTGCCAGCAGCTGGGTGGGTAGCGGGGGACCCGGGGGCAAAAACATTCAGTACTTC,CASSWVGSGGPGGKNIQYF
.,once,TRBV7-9,TRBJ2-5,TGTGCCAGCAGCCCTTGGGCAGGCCAAGAGACCCAGTACTTC,CASSPWAGQETQYF
TRBD1,.,TRBV9,TRBJ2-7,TGTGCCAGCAGCGTCGCCGGGACAGGGGTCTACGAGCAGTACTTC,CASSVAGTGVYEQYF
.,.,TRBV13,TRBJ2-7,TGTGCCAGCAGCAACTCGGGTGGGGCCTACGAGCAGTACTTC,CASSNSGGAYEQYF
.,.,TRBV7-8,TRBJ2-4,TGTGCCAGCAGCTTAGAAATGGATGTGGCCAAAAACATTCAGTACTTC,CASSLEMDVAKNIQYF
.,.,TRBV6-5,TRBJ2-7,TGTGCCAGCAGTTACCCCTCGAGGGTAGGAGTCTACGAGCAGTACTTC,CASSYPSRVGVYEQYF
.,.,TRBV4-3,TRBJ2-7,TGCGCCAGCAGCCAAGGACTCTGGAACGAGCAGTACTTC,CASSQGLWNEQYF
TRBD1,.,TRBV6-5,TRBJ2-2,TGTGCCAGCAGTTCAGGACAGGCGAACACCGGGGAGCTGTTTTTT,CASSSGQANTGELFF
.,.,TRBV30,TRBJ1-5,TGTGCCTGGGCATATAGCAATCAGCCCCAGCATTTT,CAWAYSNQPQHF
TRBD1,.,TRBV4-3,TRBJ1-1,TGCGCCAGCAGCCCAGGGGGACAGGCAAACACTGAAGCTTTCTTT,CASSPGGQANTEAFF